A selection of T cell receptor beta chains follows, all from one sample in a study of T cell changes during pregnancy in multiple sclerosis. Sequenced by immunoSEQ multiplex PCR; TCRdb stores in-frame clones only, minus some. The sample has about 80,000 clones, 90% to 95% seen once. The material was peripheral blood, obtained before pregnancy. These receptors originate from a female donor with multiple sclerosis, enrolled in a pregnancy study. Each CDR3 is given with its conserved first and last residue. The D gene is left open where the match is weak. Clone size appears in some rows only: once, few, many, or a class for an expanded clone.

V gene	D gene	J gene	clone size	CDR3 length	CDR3 protein	CDR3 DNA
TRBV6-1	.	TRBJ2-4	few	15	CASITGFGQENIQYF	TGTGCCAGCATTACAGGGTTTGGTCAGGAAAACATTCAGTACTTC
TRBV7-9	.	TRBJ1-5	.	14	CASSFEDSNQPQHF	TGTGCCAGCAGCTTCGAGGATAGCAATCAGCCCCAGCATTTT
TRBV4-1	.	TRBJ1-5	.	15	CASSVDTYSNQPQHF	TGCGCCAGCAGCGTCGACACCTATAGCAATCAGCCCCAGCATTTT
TRBV10-3	TRBD2	TRBJ2-3	.	18	CAISMVALAGAITDTQYF	TGTGCCATCTCAATGGTGGCGCTAGCGGGAGCGATCACAGATACGCAGTATTTT
TRBV5-1	TRBD1	TRBJ1-1	.	13	CASSHRGPTEAFF	TGCGCCAGCAGTCACAGGGGGCCCACTGAAGCTTTCTTT
TRBV19	.	TRBJ2-6	.	14	CASSTGSGANVLTF	TGTGCCAGTAGCACAGGCTCTGGGGCCAACGTCCTGACTTTC
TRBV14	TRBD1	TRBJ1-1	once	16	CASRRQTGLGNTEAFF	TGTGCCAGCAGACGACAGACAGGGCTGGGTAACACTGAAGCTTTCTTT
TRBV7-9	.	TRBJ2-3	.	13	CASSLLGADTQYF	TGTGCCAGCAGCTTGTTGGGGGCGGATACGCAGTATTTT
TRBV4-2	TRBD2	TRBJ2-1	.	16	CASSQELAGAYNEQFF	TGTGCCAGCAGCCAGGAACTAGCGGGAGCCTACAATGAGCAGTTCTTC
TRBV5-1	.	TRBJ2-6	.	15	CASSLVFSGANVLTF	TGCGCCAGCAGCTTGGTCTTCTCTGGGGCCAACGTCCTGACTTTC
TRBV28	TRBD1	TRBJ1-5	few	15	CASNTGQGGNQPQHF	TGTGCCAGCAACACGGGACAGGGTGGAAATCAGCCCCAGCATTTT
TRBV5-1	TRBD2	TRBJ2-3	.	15	CATSWAGDGTDTQYF	TGCGCCACCTCGTGGGCGGGGGATGGTACAGATACGCAGTATTTT
TRBV9	.	TRBJ2-1	.	15	CASSVEGLHYNEQFF	TGTGCCAGCAGCGTAGAGGGACTCCACTACAATGAGCAGTTCTTC
TRBV28	.	TRBJ1-5	once	14	CASHLGGLGQPQHF	TGTGCCAGCCACCTAGGAGGCCTCGGGCAGCCCCAGCATTTT
TRBV19	.	TRBJ1-1	.	15	CASSKRHQRDTEAFF	TGTGCCAGTTCCAAGAGGCACCAGCGGGACACTGAAGCTTTCTTT